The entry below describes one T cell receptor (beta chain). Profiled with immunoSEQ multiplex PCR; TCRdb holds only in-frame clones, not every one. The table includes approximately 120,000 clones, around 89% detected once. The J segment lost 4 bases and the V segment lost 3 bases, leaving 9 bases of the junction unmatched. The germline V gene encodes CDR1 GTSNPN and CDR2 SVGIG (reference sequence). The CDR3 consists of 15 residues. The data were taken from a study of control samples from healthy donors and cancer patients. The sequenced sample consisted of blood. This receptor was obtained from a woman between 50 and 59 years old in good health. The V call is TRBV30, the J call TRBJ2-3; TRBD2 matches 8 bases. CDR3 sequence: CAWSGGATSSDTQYF. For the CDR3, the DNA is TGTGCCTGGAGCGGGGGGGCCACTAGTTCAGATACGCAGTATTTT.